This is a list of T cell receptor beta chains from one sample in a study of spatial heterogeneity in lung cancer. In TCRdb, the 5' RACE reads were re-called with MiXCR into one record per CDR3 protein. The sample has 9,200 or so distinct CDR3 sequences; 5% are singletons. Sequenced material: lung tumor tissue, taken at surgery. The receptor set was obtained from a female donor with early-stage non-small cell lung cancer. Both conserved end residues are part of each CDR3. The D gene is left open where the match is weak. A clone size is listed for some rows: how often the clone was seen (once, few, many), or a class if it is expanded.

D gene,J gene,clone size,V gene,CDR3 protein,CDR3 DNA
-,TRBJ2-5,many,TRBV14,CASSQGLTYQETQYF,TGTGCCAGCAGCCAAGGGCTAACGTACCAAGAGACCCAGTACTTC
-,TRBJ1-2,medium-sized,TRBV6-6,CASTLRRGGFYGYTF,TGTGCCAGCACCCTTCGACGGGGGGGCTTCTATGGCTACACCTTC
TRBD1,TRBJ1-5,many,TRBV7-8,CASSLGGGARSNQPQHF,TGTGCCAGCAGCTTGGGAGGGGGCGCGAGGAGCAATCAGCCCCAGCATTTT
-,TRBJ1-2,many,TRBV28,CASSLAASSGYTF,TGTGCCAGCAGTTTGGCAGCCTCGAGTGGCTACACCTTC
TRBD2,TRBJ2-7,many,TRBV20-1,CSASGGGSYEQYF,TGCAGTGCCTCCGGGGGAGGGTCCTACGAGCAGTACTTC
TRBD2,TRBJ2-7,many,TRBV5-1,CASSLGLAESSYEQYF,TGCGCCAGCAGCCTAGGACTAGCGGAGAGCTCCTACGAGCAGTACTTC
-,TRBJ1-1,many,TRBV12-3/TRBV12-4,CASGRTGQTGEAFF,TGTGCCAGCGGCCGAACAGGCCAAACGGGTGAAGCTTTCTTT
TRBD2,TRBJ2-1,many,TRBV4-1,CASSSGTTYNEQFF,TGCGCCAGCTCCAGCGGGACTACGTACAATGAGCAGTTCTTC
-,TRBJ1-1,-,TRBV6-5,CASSLAGYTEAFF,TGTGCCAGCAGCTTAGCAGGGTACACTGAAGCTTTCTTT
TRBD2,TRBJ2-1,many,TRBV11-2,CASSFGTSTFF,TGTGCCAGCAGCTTTGGGACTAGTACGTTCTTC
-,TRBJ2-7,medium-sized,TRBV20-1,CSARDRVGPDLYEQYF,TGCAGTGCTAGAGATCGGGTGGGGCCGGATCTCTACGAGCAGTACTTC
TRBD2,TRBJ2-5,medium-sized,TRBV5-1,CASSQGLAGGPRGETQYF,TGCGCCAGCAGCCAGGGACTAGCGGGAGGGCCGCGGGGAGAGACCCAGTACTTC
TRBD2,TRBJ2-1,many,TRBV3-1,CASSRLAPPRSYNEQFF,TGTGCCAGCAGCAGACTAGCGCCACCCCGCTCCTACAATGAGCAGTTCTTC
-,TRBJ2-7,many,TRBV7-2,CASRSLEGSSYEQYF,TGTGCCAGCAGGTCCCTGGAGGGTTCGTCCTACGAGCAGTACTTC
TRBD1,TRBJ2-5,many,TRBV29-1,CSVPGQGQETQYF,TGCAGCGTCCCGGGACAGGGGCAAGAGACCCAGTACTTC
TRBD1,TRBJ2-5,medium-sized,TRBV29-1,CSVVFPTGETGQYF,TGCAGCGTTGTATTCCCGACAGGGGAGACGGGCCAGTACTTC
-,TRBJ2-1,many,TRBV9,CASSVVPVNEQFF,TGTGCCAGCAGCGTAGTCCCCGTCAATGAGCAGTTCTTC
-,TRBJ2-7,medium-sized,TRBV5-1,CASTSPGAHEQYF,TGCGCCAGCACCTCACCAGGGGCCCACGAGCAGTACTTC
-,TRBJ1-1,many,TRBV7-9,CASKREAMNTEAFF,TGTGCCAGCAAGAGGGAGGCGATGAACACTGAAGCTTTCTTT
TRBD2,TRBJ2-1,medium-sized,TRBV2,CARRTGREGQGEQFF,TGTGCCAGACGAACGGGACGGGAGGGCCAAGGTGAGCAGTTCTTC
TRBD1,TRBJ1-1,many,TRBV18,CASSEGATEAFF,TGTGCCAGCTCCGAGGGGGCCACTGAAGCTTTCTTT
-,TRBJ2-2,many,TRBV30,CAWSVLSRLTGELFF,TGTGCCTGGAGTGTGTTGTCTAGGCTTACCGGGGAGCTGTTTTTT
-,TRBJ2-3,medium-sized,TRBV24-1,CATSDFGDTQYF,TGTGCCACCAGTGATTTTGGTGATACGCAGTATTTT
TRBD2,TRBJ2-7,many,TRBV6-5,CASSYRISGKRYEQYF,TGTGCCAGCAGTTACCGTATTAGCGGGAAACGCTACGAGCAGTACTTC
-,TRBJ1-1,many,TRBV20-1,CSAGTTVNTEAFF,TGCAGTGCTGGCACGACAGTGAACACTGAAGCTTTCTTT
-,TRBJ2-3,many,TRBV6-1,CASSERAALYTSTQYF,TGTGCCAGCAGTGAACGAGCAGCCCTATACACTAGTACGCAGTATTTT
TRBD2,TRBJ2-1,many,TRBV4-1,CASSQAWTSGGENNEQFF,TGCGCCAGCAGCCAAGCTTGGACTAGCGGGGGGGAGAACAATGAGCAGTTCTTC
-,TRBJ2-1,medium-sized,TRBV6-2/TRBV6-3,CASGQRAVEQFF,TGTGCCAGCGGACAACGGGCCGTCGAGCAGTTCTTC
TRBD2,TRBJ2-1,-,TRBV7-2,CASSLRSGPGGNEQFF,TGTGCCAGCAGCTTGAGGAGCGGCCCGGGGGGCAATGAGCAGTTCTTC
TRBD2,TRBJ2-2,many,TRBV6-1,CASSEGGRRTGELFF,TGTGCCAGCAGTGAAGGCGGGAGAAGAACCGGGGAGCTGTTTTTT
-,TRBJ2-3,-,TRBV14,CASSLLAAPSTDTQYF,TGTGCCAGCAGCCTTCTAGCAGCACCTAGCACAGATACGCAGTATTTT
-,TRBJ1-1,many,TRBV10-3,CAISSGPLGTEAFF,TGTGCCATCAGCTCCGGGCCACTCGGCACTGAAGCTTTCTTT
-,TRBJ1-2,medium-sized,TRBV7-3,CASSLIPSDGYTF,TGTGCCAGCAGCTTAATCCCATCTGATGGCTACACCTTC
-,TRBJ2-5,many,TRBV12-3/TRBV12-4,CASFGGETQYF,TGTGCCAGCTTTGGTGGAGAGACCCAGTACTTC
-,TRBJ1-1,many,TRBV24-1,CATSERGTNTEAFF,TGTGCCACCAGTGAGCGGGGCACCAACACTGAAGCTTTCTTT